The source of this T cell receptor (beta chain) is a study of blood T cell repertoires in COVID-19. About the research overall: COVID-19 samples from acute and convalescent phases originated in the United States, Italy and Spain. The analysed material was cDNA or gDNA that came from T cells, B-cell-depleted T cells, or PBMCs.

Original methodology: Cell counts per sample came from amplifying reference gene primers. The method was immunoSEQ multiplex PCR; TCRdb's version includes in-frame clones alone and lacks a portion of them. Clone size and the V and J calls come from that table; the DNA yielded D and trimming. The sample comprises some 68,000 clones, approximately 92% of which are singletons, and roughly 2.8% rests with the top ten. J gave up 7 bases and V 1 base, and 9 bases lay outside the gene matches. Germline CDR1 and CDR2: SGHVS and FNYEAQ. This CDR3 is 16 amino acids long. The rearrangement uses TRBV7-6 and TRBJ2-1, with TRBD2 identical over 8 bases. The source material was peripheral blood. The clonotype originates from a man aged 45 to 65 with acute or convalescent COVID-19. CDR3 DNA sequence: TGTGCCAGCAGCTTAGGCGGTAGCGGGATAGGTAATGAGCAGTTCTTC. This translates into CASSLGGSGIGNEQFF.